This T cell receptor (beta chain) is drawn from a study of blood T cell repertoires in COVID-19. Germline assignment: CDR1 SGHTA and CDR2 FQGNSA. The V and J ends lost 0 bases and 6 bases respectively, with 11 bases between them. The CDR3 spans 15 residues. Assay: immunoSEQ multiplex PCR; the TCRdb copy retains only in-frame clones and omits some. The sample carries 14,000 or so clones, approximately 87% recorded once. Sequenced: peripheral blood. The sequence came from a man aged 35 to 55 with active or convalescent COVID-19. V usage is TRBV7-2 and J usage is TRBJ2-2; tentatively, D is TRBD2 (7 bases). The DNA of the CDR3 is TGTGCCAGCAGCTTAGCGGGGGGGCGTTCCGGGGAGCTGTTTTTT. Protein: CASSLAGGRSGELFF.